The 14 T cell receptor beta chains in this list originate from one sample, sequenced in a study of OX40 agonist ivuxolimab in advanced cancers. Sequencing used immunoSEQ multiplex PCR; TCRdb keeps in-frame clones, though not all of them. The repertoire holds about 110,000 clones, 89% seen once, with 0.27% in the top ten. This specimen was CD4+ or CD8+ T cells sorted from blood, taken in a trial of the OX40 agonist ivuxolimab. Receptors originate from an adult with an advanced solid tumor such as melanoma, head and neck, liver or kidney cancer.

The chain couples TRBV5-1 to TRBJ2-7, with 9 bases matching TRBD2. Trimming took 4 bases from V and 1 from J; bases not matched to a gene: 9. Germline V lookup: CDR1 SGHRS, CDR2 YFSETQ. The CDR3 extends over 16 amino acids. The CDR3 DNA reads as TGCGCCAGCAGCGAAATCAGTAGCGGGAGTTCCTACGAGCAGTACTTC. Translation: CASSEISSGSSYEQYF.

The rearrangement uses TRBV27 and TRBJ2-5; possibly TRBD1 or TRBD2 for D (6 bases each). From germline, CDR1 is MNHEY and CDR2 SMNVEV (reference sequence). This CDR3 is 16 amino acids long. V was trimmed by 3 bases and J by 2 bases, leaving 16 bases between them. The CDR3 nucleotides are TGTGCCAGCAGTTTTTTAGGGGGACTTAAGCAAGAGACCCAGTACTTC. Amino acids: CASSFLGGLKQETQYF.

V gene TRBV5-1 combines with J gene TRBJ2-2, with D unclear. The germline CDR1 and CDR2 sequences are SGHRS and YFSETQ. This CDR3 has 16 residues. Trimming removed 1 base at V and 7 bases at J, with 17 bases between. CDR3 protein: CASSLIIGVDGGELFF. Written as DNA, the CDR3 is TGCGCCAGCAGCTTGATTATCGGAGTAGATGGCGGGGAGCTGTTTTTT.

The chain combines TRBV10-2 with TRBJ1-4; D is unresolved. Per germline, CDR1 WSHSY and CDR2 SAAADI. The CDR3 contains 12 residues. V was shortened by 4 bases and J by 8 bases, with 8 bases between the two germline ends. CDR3: CASSGVGEKLFF. The CDR3 bases are TGCGCCAGCAGTGGGGTAGGCGAAAAACTGTTTTTT.

The rearrangement links TRBV7-9 to TRBJ2-2, with 7 bases lining up with TRBD2. Germline V lookup: CDR1 SEHNR, CDR2 FQNEAQ (reference sequence). J lost 2 bases, V lost 5 bases, and 5 bases had no gene match. This CDR3 comprises 15 residues. CDR3 DNA sequence: TGTGCCAGCAGCCGAGCGGGGCTTAACACCGGGGAGCTGTTTTTT. Protein: CASSRAGLNTGELFF.

V usage is TRBV10-3 and J usage is TRBJ1-2; perhaps TRBD1 as D (6 bases). V was trimmed by 3 bases and J by 3 bases, leaving 8 bases between them. The CDR3 covers 13 residues. Per the germline V gene, CDR1 is ENHRY and CDR2 is SYGVKD. This CDR3 is CAISDRGDYGYTF. Written as DNA, the CDR3 is TGTGCCATCAGTGACAGGGGTGACTATGGCTACACCTTC.

The genes are TRBV25-1 and TRBJ2-3; D may be TRBD2 (6 bases). This CDR3 comprises 15 residues. Germline V CDR1 and CDR2: MGHDK, SYGVNS. The V and J ends lost 4 bases and 2 bases respectively, with 13 bases between them. The CDR3 coding sequence is TGTGCCAGCAGTGCAGCGGGCGACAACACAGATACGCAGTATTTT. Translation gives CASSAAGDNTDTQYF.

The chain links TRBV30 to TRBJ1-2; D is undetermined. Germline CDR1 is GTSNPN and CDR2 is SVGIG (reference sequence). This CDR3 has 11 residues. Trimming left V 3 bases short and J 8 bases short, with 10 bases between. The CDR3 sequence is CAWSPVQGYTF. CDR3 in DNA: TGTGCCTGGAGCCCCGTTCAAGGCTACACCTTC.

This clone was picked up a small number of times. The chain joins TRBV2 to TRBJ1-5, with 9 bases aligning to TRBD1. CDR1 is SNHLY, CDR2 FYNNEI, per germline. The CDR3 has 13 amino acids. V lost 7 bases and J lost 6; bases outside the gene matches: 4. The CDR3 DNA reads as TGTGCCAGCACTACAGGGGGCGTTCAGCCCCAGCATTTT. Protein sequence: CASTTGGVQPQHF. The variable domain in full, completed from reference TRBV2 and TRBJ1-5, reads EPEVTQTPSHQVTQMGQEVILRCVPISNHLYFYWYRQILGQKVEFLVSFYNNEISEKSEIFDDQFSVERPDGSNFTLKIRSTKLEDSAMYFCASTTGGVQPQHFGDGTRLSIL.

This clone appeared a single time. V and J are TRBV29-1 and TRBJ1-5; 7 positions agree with TRBD1. Per the germline V gene, CDR1 is SQVTM and CDR2 is ANQGSEA. V lost 6 bases to trimming and J lost 2 bases; unmatched junction nucleotides: 7. The CDR3 is 14 amino acids. The CDR3, as DNA: TGCAGCGTCCGCTTGGGGACAGGCAATCAGCCCCAGCATTTT. Its translation is CSVRLGTGNQPQHF.

The chain recombines TRBV25-1 with TRBJ2-3, with D maybe TRBD2 (6 bases). This CDR3 has 14 residues. Trimming stripped 6 bases from V and 4 bases from J, with 14 bases between. Germline CDR1 MGHDK, CDR2 SYGVNS. The CDR3 nucleotides are TGTGCCAGCAGGGACACGATAGCGGCAGATACGCAGTATTTT. Residues: CASRDTIAADTQYF.

This chain uses TRBV19 with TRBJ1-3; D unresolved. Germline CDR1 and CDR2: LNHDA and SQIVND (reference sequence). The CDR3 extends over 14 amino acids. V gave up 3 bases and J gave up 2 bases, with 8 bases separating them. The CDR3, as DNA: TGTGCCAGTAGTATGAGCCGAGCTGGAAACACCATATATTTT. This gives the protein CASSMSRAGNTIYF.

This clone was seen a single time. The chain joins TRBV9 to TRBJ2-7; 7 positions agree with TRBD1. The J segment lost 1 base and the V segment lost 5 bases, leaving 6 bases of the junction unmatched. The CDR3 is 14 amino acids. CDR1 is SGDLS, CDR2 YYNGEE, per germline. The CDR3 bases are TGTGCCAGCAGTCTAGGGGACAGATCCTACGAGCAGTACTTC. It specifies CASSLGDRSYEQYF.

The chain recombines TRBV30 with TRBJ1-1; D might be TRBD1 (5 bases). V was cut by 5 bases and J by 4 bases, with 17 bases left in between. CDR1 GTSNPN and CDR2 SVGIG come from the germline V gene (reference sequence). The CDR3 has 14 amino acids. CDR3 bases: TGTGCCTGGTCGGGCCTCGGGGGGTTCACTGAAGCTTTCTTT. It specifies CAWSGLGGFTEAFF.